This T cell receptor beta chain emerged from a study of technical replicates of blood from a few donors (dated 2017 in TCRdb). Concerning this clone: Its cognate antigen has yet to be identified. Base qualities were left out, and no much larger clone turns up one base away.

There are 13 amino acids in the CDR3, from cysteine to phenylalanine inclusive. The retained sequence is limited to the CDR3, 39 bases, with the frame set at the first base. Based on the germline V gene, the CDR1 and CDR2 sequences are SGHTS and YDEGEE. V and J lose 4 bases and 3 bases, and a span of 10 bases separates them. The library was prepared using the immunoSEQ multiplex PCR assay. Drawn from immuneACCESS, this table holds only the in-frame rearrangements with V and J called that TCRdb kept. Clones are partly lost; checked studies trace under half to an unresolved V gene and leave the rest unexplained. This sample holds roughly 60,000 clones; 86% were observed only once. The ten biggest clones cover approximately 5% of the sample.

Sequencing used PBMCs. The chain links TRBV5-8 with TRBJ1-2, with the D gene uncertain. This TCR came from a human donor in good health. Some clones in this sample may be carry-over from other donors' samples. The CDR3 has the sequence CASSPRGYYGYTF. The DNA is TGTGCCAGCAGCCCCCGCGGCTACTATGGCTACACCTTC.